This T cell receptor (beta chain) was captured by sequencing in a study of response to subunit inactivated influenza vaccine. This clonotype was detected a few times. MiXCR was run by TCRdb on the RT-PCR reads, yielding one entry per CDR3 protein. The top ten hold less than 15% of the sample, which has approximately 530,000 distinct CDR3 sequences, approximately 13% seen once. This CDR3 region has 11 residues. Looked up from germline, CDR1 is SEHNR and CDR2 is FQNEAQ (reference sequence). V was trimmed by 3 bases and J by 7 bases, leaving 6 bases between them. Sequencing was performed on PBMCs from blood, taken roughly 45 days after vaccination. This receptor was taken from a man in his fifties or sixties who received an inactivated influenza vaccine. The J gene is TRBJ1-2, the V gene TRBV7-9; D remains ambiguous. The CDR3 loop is CASSLSSGYTF. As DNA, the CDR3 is TGTGCCAGCAGCTTGAGCTCTGGCTACACCTTC.